A single sample is the source of the 25 T cell receptor beta chains below, sequenced in a study of Ad26.COV2.S vaccination and SARS-CoV-2 variants. The repertoire was sequenced with immunoSEQ multiplex PCR; TCRdb's copy has only in-frame clones and lacks some. The table includes some 480,000 clones, around nine tenths detected once. The treatment was: roughly 20 received Ad26.COV2.S at low or high dose, single or two shots; several received placebo; per-sample allocation not given. Sampling occurred on day 63 after the first vaccine or placebo injection. This specimen consisted of peripheral blood, obtained in a trial of Ad26.COV2.S vaccine versus placebo. All receptors come from a person between 18 and 60 years old who received the Ad26.COV2.S COVID-19 vaccine or a placebo.

This sequence joins TRBV6-1 and TRBJ1-3; possibly TRBD1 for D (6 bases). Trimming stripped 4 bases from V and 4 bases from J, with 17 bases between. Germline CDR1 is MNHNS and CDR2 is SASEGT. The CDR3 sequence is 16 residues long. Here the CDR3 reads CASSGKLGGPGNTIYF. The CDR3 nucleotides are TGTGCCAGCAGTGGGAAGCTGGGGGGGCCCGGAAACACCATATATTTT.

The V gene is TRBV21-1, the J gene TRBJ2-2; no check of the table's D call, TRBD2, against the DNA was made. TRBV21-1 is annotated as a pseudogene. The CDR3 has 16 residues. The DNA of the CDR3 is TGTGCCAGCAGCAAAGGGTGGGAGGGATACACCGGGGAGCTGTTTTTT. This sequence encodes CASSKGWEGYTGELFF.

This chain links TRBV27 with TRBJ2-7, with TRBD2 matching 11 bases. Trimming took 5 bases from V and 3 from J; bases not matched to a gene: 6. Germline loops: CDR1 MNHEY, CDR2 SMNVEV (reference sequence). The CDR3 contains 15 residues. DNA of the CDR3: TGTGCCAGCAGTATCACTAGCGGGGGAAACTACGAGCAGTACTTC. Amino acids: CASSITSGGNYEQYF.

J is TRBJ2-7 and V is TRBV19, with no clear D. Germline values: CDR1 LNHDA, CDR2 SQIVND (reference sequence). This CDR3 has 11 amino acids. The V gene lost 7 bases and the J gene lost 6 bases, with 10 bases spanning the gap. The CDR3 region is CASKLAPEQYF. CDR3 coding DNA: TGTGCCAGTAAACTCGCCCCCGAGCAGTACTTC.

This chain uses TRBV10-3 with TRBJ1-6; 9 bases are a match to TRBD1. This CDR3 has 15 amino acids. After removal of 4 bases from V and 7 bases from J, the junction contained 5 bases not matched to a gene. In germline, CDR1 is ENHRY, CDR2 SYGVKD. The CDR3 DNA reads TGTGCCATCAGTGTCGGGGGACAGGGAAATTCACCCCTCCACTTT. Its protein is CAISVGGQGNSPLHF.

On this clone itself: The same CDR3 can be traced to other DNA sequences in this sample. This chain links TRBV27 with TRBJ2-1; D remains unclear. This CDR3 comprises 13 residues. CDR1 is MNHEY, CDR2 SMNVEV, per germline (reference sequence). V dropped 3 bases and J dropped 2 bases, with 5 bases sitting between them. This CDR3 is CASSLGAYNEQFF. In DNA, the CDR3 is TGTGCCAGCAGTTTGGGTGCCTACAATGAGCAGTTCTTC.

Here the CDR3 reads CASRPSGGSSQPQHF. CDR3 in DNA: TGTGCCAGCAGACCCAGTGGGGGGTCCAGCCAGCCCCAGCATTTT. V usage is TRBV27 and J usage is TRBJ1-5; TRBD1 might be the D (5 bases). Germline lookup yields CDR1 MNHEY and CDR2 SMNVEV (reference sequence). V was shortened by 6 bases and J by 7 bases, with 19 bases between the two germline ends. The CDR3 length is 15 residues.

The V call is TRBV7-3, the J call TRBJ2-7, with D possibly matching TRBD2 (5 bases). The V gene lost 1 base and the J gene lost 6 bases, with 10 bases spanning the gap. The CDR3 extends over 13 amino acids. Germline lookup yields CDR1 SGHTA and CDR2 FQGTGA. Here the CDR3 reads CASSLRGLSEQYF. In nucleotides, the CDR3 is TGTGCCAGCAGCTTAAGAGGGCTTAGCGAGCAGTACTTC. The full variable domain, its missing parts supplied by reference TRBV7-3 and TRBJ2-7, is GAGVSQTPSNKVTEKGKYVELRCDPISGHTALYWYRQSLGQGPEFLIYFQGTGAADDSGLPNDRFFAVRPEGSVSTLKIQRTERGDSAVYLCASSLRGLSEQYFGPGTRLTVT.

J is TRBJ2-5 and V is TRBV29-1; 8 bases are shared with TRBD2. The germline V gene encodes CDR1 SQVTM and CDR2 ANQGSEA. This CDR3 is 11 amino acids long. With 7 bases clipped from V and 5 bases from J, the junction kept 3 bases outside the gene matches. DNA of the CDR3: TGCAGCGCGGGACTAGGGGAGACCCAGTACTTC. Encoded protein: CSAGLGETQYF.

This clone was seen only once. The chain employs TRBV3-1 (or the pseudogene TRBV3-2) and TRBJ1-2; D gene uncertain. Germline CDR1 LGHDT, CDR2 YNNKEL (reference sequence). CDR3 length equals 13 residues. Trimming left V 8 bases short and J 3 bases short, with 13 bases between. For the CDR3, the DNA is TGTGCCAGCGCCCCGAATGGGTACTATGGCTACACCTTC. Amino acid sequence: CASAPNGYYGYTF.

This chain uses TRBV10-2 with TRBJ2-3; D call uncertain. V was clipped by 7 bases and J by 6 bases, with 11 bases between them. The germline V gene has CDR1 WSHSY and CDR2 SAAADI. The CDR3 has 12 amino acids. In DNA, the CDR3 is TGCGCCAGCATAGGGCGGCAGGATACGCAGTATTTT. This sequence encodes CASIGRQDTQYF.

The chain is built from TRBV19 and TRBJ2-3; 14 bases map to TRBD2. Unmatched junction bases numbered 10, after V lost 7 bases and J lost 4 bases. This CDR3 comprises 17 residues. Germline V gene lookup returns CDR1 LNHDA and CDR2 SQIVND (reference sequence). This CDR3 reads CASTNLGTSGSPDTQYF. As DNA, the CDR3 is TGTGCCAGTACCAACCTGGGGACTAGCGGGAGTCCAGATACGCAGTATTTT.

J is TRBJ2-2 and V is TRBV7-8; D is unclear. V was shortened by 5 bases and J by 7 bases, with 8 bases between the two germline ends. CDR1 is SGHVS, CDR2 FQNEAQ, per germline. The CDR3 spans 12 residues. CDR3 sequence: CASSRVDGELFF. The CDR3, as DNA: TGTGCCAGCAGCCGGGTGGACGGGGAGCTGTTTTTT.

As concerns this clone: A much larger clone differs from this one at a single base, so this may be a read error. This chain joins TRBV9 and TRBJ2-1; D not certain. V gave up 3 bases and J gave up 4 bases, with 5 bases separating them. Germline-derived CDR1 and CDR2 are SGDLS and YYNGEE. This CDR3 is 12 amino acids long. The CDR3 reads CASSAGYNEQFF. Written as DNA, the CDR3 is TGTGCCAGCAGCGCCGGGTACAATGAGCAGTTCTTC. The full variable domain, in which reference TRBV9 and TRBJ2-1 provide the parts outside the CDR3, is DSGVTQTPKHLITATGQRVTLRCSPRSGDLSVYWYQQSLDQGLQFLIQYYNGEERAKGNILERFSAQQFPDLHSELNLSSLELGDSALYFCASSAGYNEQFFGPGTRLTVL.

This clone was found once. The rearrangement links TRBV27 to TRBJ2-7, with D maybe TRBD1 (5 bases). V gave up 10 bases and J gave up 3 bases, with 22 bases separating them. The CDR3 sequence is 15 residues long. Per the germline V gene, CDR1 is MNHEY and CDR2 is SMNVEV (reference sequence). CDR3 loop: CATANLSPGNYEQYF. The CDR3 DNA sequence: TGTGCCACCGCCAACCTTAGCCCAGGGAACTACGAGCAGTACTTC.

This chain uses TRBV27 with TRBJ1-1; the match to TRBD1 covers 9 bases. This CDR3 region has 16 residues. The V gene end was trimmed by 5 bases and the J gene end by 1 base; junction bases not matched to a gene: 8. Germline assignment: CDR1 MNHEY and CDR2 SMNVEV (reference sequence). CDR3 sequence: CASSHPPGQGNTEAFF. Here the CDR3 DNA reads TGTGCCAGCAGTCACCCCCCGGGACAGGGGAACACTGAAGCTTTCTTT.

The genes are TRBV5-4 and TRBJ2-6, with D perhaps TRBD1 (6 bases). CDR3 length equals 15 residues. The V and J ends lost 4 bases and 4 bases respectively, with 12 bases between them. Germline V CDR1 and CDR2: SGHNT, YYREEE (reference sequence). The CDR3: CASSLTGIGANVLTF. DNA of the CDR3: TGTGCCAGCAGCCTCACAGGGATCGGGGCCAACGTCCTGACTTTC. Supplemented by reference TRBV5-4 and TRBJ2-6, the full variable domain reads ETGVTQSPTHLIKTRGQQVTLRCSSQSGHNTVSWYQQALGQGPQFIFQYYREEENGRGNFPPRFSGLQFPNYSSELNVNALELDDSALYLCASSLTGIGANVLTFGAGSRLTVL.

This chain connects TRBV27 to TRBJ2-2; a weak D match, TRBD2 (6 bases). CDR3 length: 15 amino acids. V was cut by 4 bases and J by 1 base, with 10 bases left in between. Germline V gene lookup returns CDR1 MNHEY and CDR2 SMNVEV (reference sequence). The CDR3 nucleotides read TGTGCCAGCAGTTCTTGGGGGGAGAACACCGGGGAGCTGTTTTTT. Protein sequence: CASSSWGENTGELFF.

This clone was counted only a few times. This chain links TRBV7-9 with TRBJ2-5, with 7 bases fitting TRBD2. Germline V gives CDR1 SEHNR, CDR2 FQNEAQ (reference sequence). V lost 3 bases and J lost 3; bases outside the gene matches: 7. This CDR3 region has 15 residues. This CDR3 is CASSLTPRGEETQYF. CDR3 DNA sequence: TGTGCCAGCAGCTTGACCCCACGGGGGGAAGAGACCCAGTACTTC.

The chain's CDR3 is CASSKSGEEAEAFF. The CDR3 bases are TGTGCCAGCAGCAAATCGGGGGAGGAGGCTGAAGCTTTCTTT. The chain combines TRBV21-1 with TRBJ1-1. TRBV21-1 is a documented pseudogene. CDR3 length equals 14 residues.

The rearrangement joins TRBV28 to TRBJ2-1; 9 bases are shared with TRBD2. Germline lookup yields CDR1 MDHEN and CDR2 SYDVKM. The CDR3 spans 15 residues. V gave up 5 bases and J gave up 8 bases; unmatched junction bases: 10. The CDR3 sequence is CASSAPGTSIYEQFF. The CDR3, as DNA: TGTGCCAGCAGTGCCCCCGGGACTAGCATATATGAGCAGTTCTTC.

The rearrangement links TRBV5-1 to TRBJ2-2, with D tentatively TRBD1 (6 bases). This CDR3 spans 16 amino acids. CDR1 is SGHRS, CDR2 YFSETQ, per germline. Trimming stripped 6 bases from V and 3 bases from J, with 18 bases between. For the CDR3, the DNA is TGCGCCAGCACCCAGTTGGGGGCTGGGGACACCGGGGAGCTGTTTTTT. It codes for CASTQLGAGDTGELFF.

The chain is built from TRBV5-6 and TRBJ1-4, with D possibly being TRBD1 (5 bases). This CDR3 spans 14 amino acids. Between the trimmed V and J ends, which lost 6 bases and 7 bases, there was a span of 16 bases. Germline V CDR1 and CDR2: SGHDT, YYEEEE. The CDR3 sequence: CASKKQGSGEKLFF. CDR3 sequence (DNA): TGTGCCAGCAAGAAGCAGGGTTCTGGTGAAAAACTGTTTTTT.

The rearrangement links TRBV19 to TRBJ2-1, with D perhaps TRBD2 (5 bases). The germline CDR1 and CDR2 sequences are LNHDA and SQIVND (reference sequence). The CDR3 contains 14 residues. The V end lost 7 bases, the J end lost 4 bases, and 14 bases lay between the germline ends. The CDR3 sequence is CASKGVAWYNEQFF. The CDR3 nucleotides are TGTGCCAGTAAGGGAGTAGCGTGGTACAATGAGCAGTTCTTC.

This rearrangement joins TRBV25-1 to TRBJ2-1, with 13 bases lining up with TRBD2. Germline V gene lookup returns CDR1 MGHDK and CDR2 SYGVNS. V lost 4 bases to trimming and J lost 8 bases; unmatched junction nucleotides: 2. The CDR3 is 14 residues long. CDR3 in DNA: TGTGCCAGCAGTGCTGGACTAGCGGGAGATGAGCAGTTCTTC. This codes for CASSAGLAGDEQFF.